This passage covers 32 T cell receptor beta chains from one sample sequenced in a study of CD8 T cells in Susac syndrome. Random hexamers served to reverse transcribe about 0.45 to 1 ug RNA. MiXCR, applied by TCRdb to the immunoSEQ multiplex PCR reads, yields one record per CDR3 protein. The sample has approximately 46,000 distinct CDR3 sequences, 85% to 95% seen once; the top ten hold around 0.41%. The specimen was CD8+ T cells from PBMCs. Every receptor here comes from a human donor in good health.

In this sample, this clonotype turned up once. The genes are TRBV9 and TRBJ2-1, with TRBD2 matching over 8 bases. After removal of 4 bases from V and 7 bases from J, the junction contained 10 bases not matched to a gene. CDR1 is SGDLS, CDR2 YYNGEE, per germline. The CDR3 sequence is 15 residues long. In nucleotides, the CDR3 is TGTGCCAGCAGCAATAGCGGGACACCCTTGAATGAGCAGTTCTTC. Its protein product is CASSNSGTPLNEQFF.

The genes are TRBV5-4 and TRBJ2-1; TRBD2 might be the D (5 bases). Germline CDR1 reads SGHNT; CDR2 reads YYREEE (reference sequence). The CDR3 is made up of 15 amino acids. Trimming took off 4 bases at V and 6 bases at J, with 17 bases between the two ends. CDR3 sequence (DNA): TGTGCCAGCAGCCCGGACGGAGGCGGTGGCAATGAGCAGTTCTTC. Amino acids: CASSPDGGGGNEQFF.

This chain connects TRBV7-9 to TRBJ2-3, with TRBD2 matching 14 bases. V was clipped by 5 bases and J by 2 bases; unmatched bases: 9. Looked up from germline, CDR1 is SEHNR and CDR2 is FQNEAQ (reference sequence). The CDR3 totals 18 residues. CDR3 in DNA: TGTGCCAGCAGCGCGACTAGCGGGAGGGTCTCCGACACAGATACGCAGTATTTT. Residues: CASSATSGRVSDTDTQYF. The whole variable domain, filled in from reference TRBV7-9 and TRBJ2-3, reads DTGVSQNPRHKITKRGQNVTFRCDPISEHNRLYWYRQTLGQGPEFLTYFQNEAQLEKSRLLSDRFSAERPKGSFSTLEIQRTEQGDSAMYLCASSATSGRVSDTDTQYFGPGTRLTVL.

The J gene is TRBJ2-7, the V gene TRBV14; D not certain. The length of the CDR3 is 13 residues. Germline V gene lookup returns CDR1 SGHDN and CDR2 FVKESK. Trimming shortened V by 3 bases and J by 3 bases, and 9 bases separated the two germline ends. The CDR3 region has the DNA TGTGCCAGCAGCCATGGGGAACGCTACGAGCAGTACTTC. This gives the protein CASSHGERYEQYF.

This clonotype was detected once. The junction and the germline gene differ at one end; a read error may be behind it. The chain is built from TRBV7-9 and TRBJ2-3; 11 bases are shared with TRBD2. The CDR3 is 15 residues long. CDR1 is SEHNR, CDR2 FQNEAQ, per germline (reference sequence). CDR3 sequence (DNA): TGTGCCAGCAGCGTAGCGGGAGGGCATGCAGATACGCAGTATTTT. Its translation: CASSVAGGHADTQYF.

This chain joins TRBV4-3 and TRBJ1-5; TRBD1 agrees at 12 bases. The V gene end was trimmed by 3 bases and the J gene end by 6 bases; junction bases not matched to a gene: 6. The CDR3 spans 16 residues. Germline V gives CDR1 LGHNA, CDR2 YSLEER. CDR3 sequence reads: CASSQGTGGVGQPQHF. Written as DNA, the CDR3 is TGCGCCAGCAGCCAGGGGACAGGGGGCGTCGGTCAGCCCCAGCATTTT.

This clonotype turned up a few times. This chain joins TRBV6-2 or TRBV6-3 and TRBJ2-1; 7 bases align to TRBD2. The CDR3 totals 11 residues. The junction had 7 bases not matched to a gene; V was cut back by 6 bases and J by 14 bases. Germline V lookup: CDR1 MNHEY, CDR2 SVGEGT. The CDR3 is CASRGGTGEFF. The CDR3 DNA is TGTGCCAGCAGGGGGGGGACCGGGGAGTTCTTC.

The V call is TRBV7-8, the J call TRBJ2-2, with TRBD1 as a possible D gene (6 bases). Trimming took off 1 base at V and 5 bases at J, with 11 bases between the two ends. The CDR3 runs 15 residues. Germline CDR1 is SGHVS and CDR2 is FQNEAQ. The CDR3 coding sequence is TGTGCCAGCAGCTTAGATACAGGGTTGACCGGGGAGCTGTTTTTT. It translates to CASSLDTGLTGELFF.

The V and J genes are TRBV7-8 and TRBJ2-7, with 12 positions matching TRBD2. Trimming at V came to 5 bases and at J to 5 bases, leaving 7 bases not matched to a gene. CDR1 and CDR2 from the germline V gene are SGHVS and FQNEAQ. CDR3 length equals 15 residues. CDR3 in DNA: TGTGCCAGCAGCAGATCTAGCGGGAGGGCCCACGAGCAGTACTTC. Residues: CASSRSSGRAHEQYF. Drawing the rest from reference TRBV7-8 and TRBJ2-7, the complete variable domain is GAGVSQSPRYKVAKRGQDVALRCDPISGHVSLFWYQQALGQGPEFLTYFQNEAQLDKSGLPSDRFFAERPEGSVSTLKIQRTQQEDSAVYLCASSRSSGRAHEQYFGPGTRLTVT.

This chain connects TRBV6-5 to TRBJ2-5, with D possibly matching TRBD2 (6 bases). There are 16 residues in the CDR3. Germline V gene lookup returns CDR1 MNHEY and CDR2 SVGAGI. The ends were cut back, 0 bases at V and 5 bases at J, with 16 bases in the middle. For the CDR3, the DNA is TGTGCCAGCAGTTACTCTCATGGCTCGGAGGGGGAGACCCAGTACTTC. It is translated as CASSYSHGSEGETQYF.

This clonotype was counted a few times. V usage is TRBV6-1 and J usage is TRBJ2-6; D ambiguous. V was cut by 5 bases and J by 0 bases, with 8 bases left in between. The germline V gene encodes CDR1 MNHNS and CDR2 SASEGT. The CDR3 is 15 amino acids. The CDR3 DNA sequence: TGTGCCAGCAGTCCCGACCCCTCTGGGGCCAACGTCCTGACTTTC. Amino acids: CASSPDPSGANVLTF.

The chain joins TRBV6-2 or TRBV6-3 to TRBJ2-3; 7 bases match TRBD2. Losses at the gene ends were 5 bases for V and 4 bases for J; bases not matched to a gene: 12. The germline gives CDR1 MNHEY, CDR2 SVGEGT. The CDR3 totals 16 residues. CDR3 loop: CASSGTDSGFSDTQYF. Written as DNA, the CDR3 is TGTGCCAGCAGTGGGACTGATAGCGGGTTCTCAGATACGCAGTATTTT.

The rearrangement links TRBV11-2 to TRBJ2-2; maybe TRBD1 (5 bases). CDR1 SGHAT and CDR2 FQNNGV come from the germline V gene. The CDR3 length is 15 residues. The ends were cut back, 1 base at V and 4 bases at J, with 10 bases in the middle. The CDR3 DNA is TGTGCCAGCAGCTTAGTGGTGGGGCCCACCGGGGAGCTGTTTTTT. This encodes CASSLVVGPTGELFF.

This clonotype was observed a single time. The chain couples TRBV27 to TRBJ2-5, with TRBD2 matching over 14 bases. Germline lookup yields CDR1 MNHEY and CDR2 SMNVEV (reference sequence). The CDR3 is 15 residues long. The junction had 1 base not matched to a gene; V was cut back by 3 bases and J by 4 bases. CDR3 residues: CASSLTSGRGETQYF. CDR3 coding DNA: TGTGCCAGCAGTTTGACTAGCGGGAGGGGAGAGACCCAGTACTTC.

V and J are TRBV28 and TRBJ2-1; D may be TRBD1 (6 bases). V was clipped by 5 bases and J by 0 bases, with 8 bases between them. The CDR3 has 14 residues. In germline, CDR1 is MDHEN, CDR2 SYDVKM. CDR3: CASSTGISYNEQFF. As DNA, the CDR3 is TGTGCCAGCAGTACAGGGATCTCCTACAATGAGCAGTTCTTC.

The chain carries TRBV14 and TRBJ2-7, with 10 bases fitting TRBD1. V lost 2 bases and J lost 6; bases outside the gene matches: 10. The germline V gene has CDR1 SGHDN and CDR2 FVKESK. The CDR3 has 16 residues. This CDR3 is CASSQRWGQGIGEQYF. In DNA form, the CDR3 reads TGTGCCAGCAGCCAAAGGTGGGGACAGGGGATTGGCGAGCAGTACTTC. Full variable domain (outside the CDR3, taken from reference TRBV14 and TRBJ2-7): EAGVTQFPSHSVIEKGQTVTLRCDPISGHDNLYWYRRVMGKEIKFLLHFVKESKQDESGMPNNRFLAERTGGTYSTLKVQPAELEDSGVYFCASSQRWGQGIGEQYFGPGTRLTVT.

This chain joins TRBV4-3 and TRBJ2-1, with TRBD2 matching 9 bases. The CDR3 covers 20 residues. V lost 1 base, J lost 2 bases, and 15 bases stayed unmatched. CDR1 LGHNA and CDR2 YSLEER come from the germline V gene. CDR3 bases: TGCGCCAGCAGCCAAGGCTTGCGGGAGGGCCCCGAGAGGACCTACAATGAGCAGTTCTTC. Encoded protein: CASSQGLREGPERTYNEQFF.

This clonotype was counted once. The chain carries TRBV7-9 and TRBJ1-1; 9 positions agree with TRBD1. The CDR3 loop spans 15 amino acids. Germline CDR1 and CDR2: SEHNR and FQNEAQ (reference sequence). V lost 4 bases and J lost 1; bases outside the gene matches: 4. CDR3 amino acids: CASSYQDRGNTEAFF. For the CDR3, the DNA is TGTGCCAGCAGCTATCAGGACAGGGGGAACACTGAAGCTTTCTTT.

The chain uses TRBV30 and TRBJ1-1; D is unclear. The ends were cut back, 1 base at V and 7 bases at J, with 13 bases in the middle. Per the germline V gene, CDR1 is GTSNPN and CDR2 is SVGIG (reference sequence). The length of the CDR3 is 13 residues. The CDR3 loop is CAWSAVRSSEAFF. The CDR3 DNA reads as TGTGCCTGGAGTGCTGTTCGGTCCAGTGAAGCTTTCTTT.

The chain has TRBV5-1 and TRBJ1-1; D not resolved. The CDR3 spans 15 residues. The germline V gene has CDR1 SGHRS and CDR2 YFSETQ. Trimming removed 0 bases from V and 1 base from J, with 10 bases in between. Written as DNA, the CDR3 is TGCGCCAGCAGCTTGGCGGCCCCTTCGAACACTGAAGCTTTCTTT. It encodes CASSLAAPSNTEAFF.

The chain's CDR3 is CASSWDRGAEAFF. The DNA for the CDR3 is TGTGCCAGCAGTTGGGACAGGGGAGCTGAAGCTTTCTTT. The chain links TRBV27 to TRBJ1-1; 10 bases align to TRBD1. Unmatched junction bases numbered 2, after V lost 4 bases and J lost 6 bases. The CDR3 has 13 residues. Germline values: CDR1 MNHEY, CDR2 SMNVEV (reference sequence).

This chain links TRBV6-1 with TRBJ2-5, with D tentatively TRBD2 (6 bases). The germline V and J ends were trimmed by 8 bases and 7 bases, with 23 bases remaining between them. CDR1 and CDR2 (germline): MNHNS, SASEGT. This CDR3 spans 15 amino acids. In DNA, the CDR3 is TGTGCCAGCTGGGACTCGGCGACCCCGGGGGTGACCCAGTACTTC. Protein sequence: CASWDSATPGVTQYF.

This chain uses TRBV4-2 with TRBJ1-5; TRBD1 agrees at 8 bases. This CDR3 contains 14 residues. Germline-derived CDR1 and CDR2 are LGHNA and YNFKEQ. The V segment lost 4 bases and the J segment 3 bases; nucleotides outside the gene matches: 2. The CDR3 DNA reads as TGTGCCAGCAGCCCGACAGGGGACAATCAGCCCCAGCATTTT. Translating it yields CASSPTGDNQPQHF.

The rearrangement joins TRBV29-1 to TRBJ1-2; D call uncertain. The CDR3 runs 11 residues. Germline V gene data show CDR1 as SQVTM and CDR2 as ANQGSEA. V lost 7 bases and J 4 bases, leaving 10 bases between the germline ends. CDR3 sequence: CSAVGLYGYTF. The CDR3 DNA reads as TGCAGCGCGGTCGGCCTCTATGGCTACACCTTC.

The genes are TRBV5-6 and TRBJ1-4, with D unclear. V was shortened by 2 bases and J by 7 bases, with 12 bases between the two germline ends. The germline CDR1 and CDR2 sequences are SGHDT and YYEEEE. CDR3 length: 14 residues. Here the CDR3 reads CASSFGGSLEKLFF. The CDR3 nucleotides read TGTGCCAGCAGCTTTGGAGGGAGCCTTGAAAAACTGTTTTTT.

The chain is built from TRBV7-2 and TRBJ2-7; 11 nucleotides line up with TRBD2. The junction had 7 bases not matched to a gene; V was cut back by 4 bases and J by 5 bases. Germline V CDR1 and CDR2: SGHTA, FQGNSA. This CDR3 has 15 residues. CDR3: CASSSLSGREDEQYF. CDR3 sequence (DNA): TGTGCCAGCAGCTCTCTTAGCGGGAGGGAAGACGAGCAGTACTTC. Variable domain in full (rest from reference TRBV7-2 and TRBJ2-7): GAGVSQSPSNKVTEKGKDVELRCDPISGHTALYWYRQSLGQGLEFLIYFQGNSAPDKSGLPSDRFSAERTGGSVSTLTIQRTQQEDSAVYLCASSSLSGREDEQYFGPGTRLTVT.

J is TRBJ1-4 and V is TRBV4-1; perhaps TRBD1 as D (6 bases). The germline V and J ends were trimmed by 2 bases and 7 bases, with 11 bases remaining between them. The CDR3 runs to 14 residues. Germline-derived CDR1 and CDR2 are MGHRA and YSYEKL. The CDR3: CASSQRVGGEKLFF. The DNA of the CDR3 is TGCGCCAGCAGCCAAAGGGTAGGGGGTGAAAAACTGTTTTTT.

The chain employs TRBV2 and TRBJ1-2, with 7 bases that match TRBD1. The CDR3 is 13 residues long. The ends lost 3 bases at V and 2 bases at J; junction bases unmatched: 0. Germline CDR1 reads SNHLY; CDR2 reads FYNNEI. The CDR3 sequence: CASSETGNYGYTF. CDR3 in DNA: TGTGCCAGCAGTGAGACAGGGAACTATGGCTACACCTTC.

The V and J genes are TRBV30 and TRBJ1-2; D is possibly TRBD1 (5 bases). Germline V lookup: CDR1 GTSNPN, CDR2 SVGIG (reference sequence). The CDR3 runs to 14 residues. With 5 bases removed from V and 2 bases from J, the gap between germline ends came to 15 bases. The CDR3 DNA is TGTGCCTGGGTCGGGACGGAAAGGAACTATGGCTACACCTTC. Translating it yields CAWVGTERNYGYTF.

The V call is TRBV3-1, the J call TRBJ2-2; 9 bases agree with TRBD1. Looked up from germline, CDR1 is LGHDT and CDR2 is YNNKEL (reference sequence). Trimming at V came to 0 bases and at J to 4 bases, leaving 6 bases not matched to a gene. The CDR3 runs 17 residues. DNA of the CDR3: TGTGCCAGCAGCCAAGACCCACAGGGGGCAGGCACCGGGGAGCTGTTTTTT. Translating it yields CASSQDPQGAGTGELFF.

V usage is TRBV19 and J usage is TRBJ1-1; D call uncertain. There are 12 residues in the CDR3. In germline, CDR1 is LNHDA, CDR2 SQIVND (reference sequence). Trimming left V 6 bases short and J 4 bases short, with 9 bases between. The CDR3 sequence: CASRDGSTEAFF. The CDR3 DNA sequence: TGTGCCAGTAGGGACGGAAGCACTGAAGCTTTCTTT.

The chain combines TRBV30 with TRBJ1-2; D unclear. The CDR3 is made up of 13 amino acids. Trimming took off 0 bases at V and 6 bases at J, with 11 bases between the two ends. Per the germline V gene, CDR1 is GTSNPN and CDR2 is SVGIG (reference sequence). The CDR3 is CAWSVTGGDGYTF. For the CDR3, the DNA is TGTGCCTGGAGTGTTACGGGTGGCGATGGCTACACCTTC.